The clone carrying this TCR beta chain was seen more than once but under ten times. Antigen unknown. Different DNA sequences within this sample yield the same CDR3. This sample is part of a study of chemoradiotherapy in HPV16-positive cancers. Overall study findings and caveats: Candidate HPV-specific clones and E7-related TCR motifs grew in tumor during treatment. The functional HPV-specific definition rests on just a couple of HPV16-positive patients.

CDR1 and CDR2 (germline): MGHRA, YSYEKL. This CDR3 has 14 amino acids. V lost 0 bases and J lost 10, with 15 bases in between. Measured with immunoSEQ multiplex PCR; TCRdb has only the in-frame clones, and not every one. The sample has approximately 3,500 clones, roughly 78% seen once; the top ten hold around a tenth. The starting material was tumor tissue, obtained from a patient who underwent chemoradiotherapy. The chain employs TRBV4-1 and TRBJ1-2; D remains unclear. This clonotype originated in a human donor with HPV-associated anogenital cancer. The CDR3 DNA follows: TGCGCCAGCAGCCAAGATAGACTGACGGGCTACTACACCTTC. It is translated as CASSQDRLTGYYTF.